This note documents a single T cell receptor beta chain sequence. This record comes from a study of PD-L1 blockade in urothelial cancer. Study overall: Atezolizumab at 1,200 mg intravenously every 3 weeks was started by patients around 2014. Blood analyses occurred 3 weeks (second dose) and 6 weeks post treatment start.

The time point is: pretreatment peripheral blood. Samples spanned pretreatment and treatment, with 1 to 8 time points per patient. The germline gives CDR1 SGDLS, CDR2 YYNGEE. The CDR3 has 14 amino acids. Trimming cost V 4 bases and J 8 bases; bases outside gene matches: 10. Clones were sequenced by immunoSEQ multiplex PCR, and TCRdb holds only the in-frame ones, with some missing. The sample has under 100,000 clones; nearly 90% are singletons. The sample here was PBMCs, taken around atezolizumab (anti-PD-L1) treatment. This rearrangement joins TRBV9 to TRBJ1-2; 8 bases match TRBD1. This receptor was taken from a man in his 60s with urothelial cancer. The CDR3 sequence is CASSPDQGAQGYTF. CDR3 nucleotide sequence: TGTGCCAGCAGCCCGGATCAGGGGGCGCAAGGCTACACCTTC.